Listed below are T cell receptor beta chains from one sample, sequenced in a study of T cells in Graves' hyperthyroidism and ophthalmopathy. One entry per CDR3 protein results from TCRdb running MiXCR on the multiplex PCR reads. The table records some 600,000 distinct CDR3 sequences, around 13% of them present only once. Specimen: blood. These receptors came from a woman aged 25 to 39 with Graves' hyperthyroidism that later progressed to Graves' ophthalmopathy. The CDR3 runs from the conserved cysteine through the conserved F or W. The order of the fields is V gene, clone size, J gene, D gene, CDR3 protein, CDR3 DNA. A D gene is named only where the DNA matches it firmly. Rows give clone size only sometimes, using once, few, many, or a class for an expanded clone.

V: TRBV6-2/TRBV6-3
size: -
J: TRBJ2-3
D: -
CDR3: CASSTTNTDTQYF
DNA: TGTGCCAGCTCGACTACAAACACGGATACGCAGTATTTT

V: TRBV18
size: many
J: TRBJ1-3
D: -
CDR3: CASSLDRKGSGNTIYF
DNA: TGTGCCAGCTCACTTGACAGAAAGGGCTCTGGAAACACCATATATTTT

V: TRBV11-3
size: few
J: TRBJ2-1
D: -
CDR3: CASSQASGEQFF
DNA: TGTGCCAGCAGCCAGGCCAGCGGTGAGCAGTTCTTC

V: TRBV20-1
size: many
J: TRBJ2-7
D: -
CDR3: CSASGSGTSLYEQYF
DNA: TGCAGTGCTAGTGGTTCGGGGACTTCCCTCTACGAGCAGTACTTC

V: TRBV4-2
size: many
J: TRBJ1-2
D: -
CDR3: CASSQDGLNIRGGYTF
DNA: TGTGCCAGCAGCCAAGACGGGCTTAACATCCGAGGCGGCTACACCTTC

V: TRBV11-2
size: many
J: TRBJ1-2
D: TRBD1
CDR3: CASSSANGTVTISYTF
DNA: TGTGCCAGCAGCTCCGCCAACGGGACAGTAACTATTAGCTACACCTTC

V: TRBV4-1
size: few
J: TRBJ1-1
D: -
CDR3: CASSQDSGPNTEAFF
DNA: TGCGCCAGCAGCCAAGATTCAGGGCCGAACACTGAAGCTTTCTTT

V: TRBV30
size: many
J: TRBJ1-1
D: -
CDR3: CAWSVMVGGYLGAFF
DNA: TGTGCCTGGAGTGTAATGGTCGGGGGGTATTTGGGAGCTTTCTTT

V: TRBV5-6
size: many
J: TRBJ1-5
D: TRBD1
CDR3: CASSSWDSVYSNQPQHF
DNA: TGTGCCAGCAGCTCTTGGGACAGCGTTTATAGCAATCAGCCCCAGCATTTT

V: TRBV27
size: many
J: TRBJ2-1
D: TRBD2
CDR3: CASLGLREGSYNEQFF
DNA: TGTGCCAGCCTGGGGCTTCGGGAGGGCTCCTACAATGAGCAGTTCTTC

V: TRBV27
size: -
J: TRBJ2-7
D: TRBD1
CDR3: CASSFPGQGVYEQYF
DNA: TGTGCCAGCAGTTTCCCGGGACAGGGTGTCTACGAGCAGTACTTC

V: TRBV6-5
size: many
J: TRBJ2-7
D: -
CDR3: CASSYSPPTTDSDLYEQYF
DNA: TGTGCCAGCAGTTACTCCCCCCCTACGACCGATAGTGATCTTTACGAGCAGTACTTC

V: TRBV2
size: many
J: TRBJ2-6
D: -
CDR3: CASIQGSGANVLTF
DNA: TGTGCCAGCATCCAAGGTTCTGGGGCCAACGTCCTGACTTTC

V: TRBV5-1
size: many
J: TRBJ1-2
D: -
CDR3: CASSLMANYGYTF
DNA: TGCGCCAGCAGCTTGATGGCTAACTATGGCTACACCTTC

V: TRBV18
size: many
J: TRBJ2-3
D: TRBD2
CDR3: CASSSLAGEGTQYF
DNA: TGTGCCAGCTCATCCCTAGCGGGAGAAGGTACGCAGTATTTT

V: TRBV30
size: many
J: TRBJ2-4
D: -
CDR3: CAWIPGLAKNIQYF
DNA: TGTGCCTGGATCCCCGGATTAGCCAAAAACATTCAGTACTTC

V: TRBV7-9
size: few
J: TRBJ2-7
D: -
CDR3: CASFDLPYEQYF
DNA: TGTGCCAGCTTTGACTTGCCCTACGAGCAGTACTTC

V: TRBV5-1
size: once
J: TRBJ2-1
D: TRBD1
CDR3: CASSLLGQEFYNEQFF
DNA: TGCGCCAGCAGCTTGCTGGGACAGGAGTTCTACAATGAGCAGTTCTTC

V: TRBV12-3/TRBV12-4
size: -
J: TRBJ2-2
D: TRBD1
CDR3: CASPRQGITGELFF
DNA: TGTGCCAGCCCCCGACAGGGGATCACCGGGGAGCTGTTTTTT

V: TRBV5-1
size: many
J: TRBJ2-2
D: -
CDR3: CASSWTADGELFF
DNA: TGCGCCAGCAGCTGGACTGCTGACGGGGAGCTGTTTTTT

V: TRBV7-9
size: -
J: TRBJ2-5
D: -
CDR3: CASSLLEEETQYF
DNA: TGTGCCAGCAGCTTACTGGAGGAAGAGACCCAGTACTTC

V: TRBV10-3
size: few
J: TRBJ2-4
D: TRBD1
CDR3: CAISGGQVEAKNIQYF
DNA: TGTGCCATCAGTGGTGGACAGGTTGAGGCCAAAAACATTCAGTACTTC

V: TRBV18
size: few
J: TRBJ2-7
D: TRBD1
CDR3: CASSPTPGTGGYEQYF
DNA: TGTGCCAGCTCACCTACTCCCGGGACAGGGGGCTACGAGCAGTACTTC

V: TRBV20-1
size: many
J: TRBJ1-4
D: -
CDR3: CSARDRRSNEKLFF
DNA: TGCAGTGCTAGAGATAGACGGTCTAATGAAAAACTGTTTTTT

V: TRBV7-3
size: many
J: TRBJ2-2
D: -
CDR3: CASSFGPTGELFF
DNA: TGTGCCAGCAGCTTCGGTCCGACCGGGGAGCTGTTTTTT

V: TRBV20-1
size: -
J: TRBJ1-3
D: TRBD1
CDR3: CSARSATGGKGTIYF
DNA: TGCAGTGCTAGATCGGCGACAGGGGGCAAGGGCACCATATATTTT

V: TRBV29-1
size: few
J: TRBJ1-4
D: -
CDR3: CGVRREDEKLFF
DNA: TGCGGCGTTCGGAGGGAGGATGAAAAACTGTTTTTT

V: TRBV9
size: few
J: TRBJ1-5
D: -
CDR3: CASSLAGPDQPQHF
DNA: TGTGCCAGCAGCCTCGCGGGGCCGGATCAGCCCCAGCATTTT

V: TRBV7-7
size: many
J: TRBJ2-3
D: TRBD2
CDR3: CASSRGEGDTQYF
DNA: TGTGCTAGCAGCCGAGGGGAGGGAGATACGCAGTATTTT

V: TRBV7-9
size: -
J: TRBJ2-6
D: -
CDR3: CASSYRRGRGSSGANVLTF
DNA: TGTGCCAGCAGCTATAGGCGGGGTCGGGGAAGCTCTGGGGCCAACGTCCTGACTTTC

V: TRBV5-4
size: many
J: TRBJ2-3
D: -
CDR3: CASSLGDSLSTDTQYF
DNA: TGTGCCAGCAGCTTAGGTGATAGCCTTAGCACAGATACGCAGTATTTT

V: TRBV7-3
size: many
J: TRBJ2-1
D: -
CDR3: CASSSGGAYNEQFF
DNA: TGTGCCAGCAGCTCCGGAGGGGCCTACAATGAGCAGTTCTTC

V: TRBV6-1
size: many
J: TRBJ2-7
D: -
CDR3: CASGLEAGPHYEQYF
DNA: TGTGCCAGCGGCTTAGAGGCGGGGCCCCACTACGAGCAGTACTTC

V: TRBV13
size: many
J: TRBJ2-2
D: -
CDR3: CASSFGRGQTGELFF
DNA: TGTGCCAGCAGCTTCGGCCGGGGTCAAACCGGGGAGCTGTTTTTT

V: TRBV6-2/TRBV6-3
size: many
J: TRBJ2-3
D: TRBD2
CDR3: CASSSSSWTSGRSDTQYF
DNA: TGTGCCAGCAGCTCCTCCTCTTGGACTAGCGGGAGGTCAGATACGCAGTATTTT

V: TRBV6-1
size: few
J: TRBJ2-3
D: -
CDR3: CASSSLGGAFTDTQYF
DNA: TGTGCCAGCAGCTCCTTAGGGGGAGCGTTCACAGATACGCAGTATTTT

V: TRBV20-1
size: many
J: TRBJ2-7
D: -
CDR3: CSARAHPGEQYF
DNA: TGCAGTGCTAGAGCCCACCCGGGGGAGCAGTACTTC

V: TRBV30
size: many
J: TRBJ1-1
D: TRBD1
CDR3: CAWSLSSGTGGYWHTEAFF
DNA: TGTGCCTGGAGTCTTTCATCCGGGACAGGAGGATACTGGCACACTGAAGCTTTCTTT

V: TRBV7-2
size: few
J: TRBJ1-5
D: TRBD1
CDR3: CASSLMTGQDQPQHF
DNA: TGTGCCAGCAGCTTAATGACAGGGCAAGATCAGCCCCAGCATTTT

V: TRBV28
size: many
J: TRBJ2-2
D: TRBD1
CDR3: CASNDRGGTGELFF
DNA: TGTGCCAGCAATGACAGGGGAGGCACCGGGGAGCTGTTTTTT

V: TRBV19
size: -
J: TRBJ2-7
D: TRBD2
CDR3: CASSAGLAGGVEQYF
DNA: TGTGCCAGTAGTGCCGGACTAGCGGGAGGCGTAGAGCAGTACTTC

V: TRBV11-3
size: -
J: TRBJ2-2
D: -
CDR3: CASSSATGALTGELFF
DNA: TGTGCCAGCAGCTCAGCCACCGGGGCCCTCACCGGGGAGCTGTTTTTT

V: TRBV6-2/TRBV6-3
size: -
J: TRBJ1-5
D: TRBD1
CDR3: CASSFSGTGSQPQHF
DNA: TGTGCCAGCAGCTTTTCCGGGACAGGGAGCCAGCCCCAGCATTTT

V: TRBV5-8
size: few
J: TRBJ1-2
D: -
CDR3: CASSKTSGTSYGYTF
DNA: TGTGCCAGCAGCAAAACCTCCGGGACGTCTTATGGCTACACCTTC

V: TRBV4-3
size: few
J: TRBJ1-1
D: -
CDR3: CASSQGQEGYTEAFF
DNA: TGCGCCAGCAGCCAGGGGCAGGAGGGTTACACTGAAGCTTTCTTT

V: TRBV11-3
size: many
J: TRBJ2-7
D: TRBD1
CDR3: CASSKDRVDEQYF
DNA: TGTGCCAGCAGTAAAGACAGGGTGGACGAGCAGTACTTC

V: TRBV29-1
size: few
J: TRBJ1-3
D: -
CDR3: CSVEENDGRSSGNTIYF
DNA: TGCAGCGTTGAAGAAAACGATGGACGGAGCTCTGGAAACACCATATATTTT

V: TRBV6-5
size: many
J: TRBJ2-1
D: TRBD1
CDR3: CASSYSPGQGGNEQFF
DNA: TGTGCCAGCAGTTACTCCCCGGGACAGGGTGGGAATGAGCAGTTCTTC

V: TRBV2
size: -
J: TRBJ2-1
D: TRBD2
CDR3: CASSDPGREGRHRNNEQFF
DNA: TGTGCCAGCAGTGACCCGGGGCGGGAGGGGCGACATAGAAACAATGAGCAGTTCTTC

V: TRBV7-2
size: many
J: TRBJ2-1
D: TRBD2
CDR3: CASSPSGRGYNEQFF
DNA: TGTGCCAGCAGCCCAAGCGGGAGGGGGTACAATGAGCAGTTCTTC

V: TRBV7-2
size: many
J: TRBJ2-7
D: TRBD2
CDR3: CASSPSGAGGPRREQYF
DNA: TGTGCCAGCAGCCCTTCCGGGGCGGGAGGGCCCCGCCGCGAGCAGTACTTC

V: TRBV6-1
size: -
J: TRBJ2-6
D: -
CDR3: CASSLERPPSSGANVLTF
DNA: TGTGCCAGCAGCCTCGAGAGGCCCCCTAGCTCTGGGGCCAACGTCCTGACTTTC